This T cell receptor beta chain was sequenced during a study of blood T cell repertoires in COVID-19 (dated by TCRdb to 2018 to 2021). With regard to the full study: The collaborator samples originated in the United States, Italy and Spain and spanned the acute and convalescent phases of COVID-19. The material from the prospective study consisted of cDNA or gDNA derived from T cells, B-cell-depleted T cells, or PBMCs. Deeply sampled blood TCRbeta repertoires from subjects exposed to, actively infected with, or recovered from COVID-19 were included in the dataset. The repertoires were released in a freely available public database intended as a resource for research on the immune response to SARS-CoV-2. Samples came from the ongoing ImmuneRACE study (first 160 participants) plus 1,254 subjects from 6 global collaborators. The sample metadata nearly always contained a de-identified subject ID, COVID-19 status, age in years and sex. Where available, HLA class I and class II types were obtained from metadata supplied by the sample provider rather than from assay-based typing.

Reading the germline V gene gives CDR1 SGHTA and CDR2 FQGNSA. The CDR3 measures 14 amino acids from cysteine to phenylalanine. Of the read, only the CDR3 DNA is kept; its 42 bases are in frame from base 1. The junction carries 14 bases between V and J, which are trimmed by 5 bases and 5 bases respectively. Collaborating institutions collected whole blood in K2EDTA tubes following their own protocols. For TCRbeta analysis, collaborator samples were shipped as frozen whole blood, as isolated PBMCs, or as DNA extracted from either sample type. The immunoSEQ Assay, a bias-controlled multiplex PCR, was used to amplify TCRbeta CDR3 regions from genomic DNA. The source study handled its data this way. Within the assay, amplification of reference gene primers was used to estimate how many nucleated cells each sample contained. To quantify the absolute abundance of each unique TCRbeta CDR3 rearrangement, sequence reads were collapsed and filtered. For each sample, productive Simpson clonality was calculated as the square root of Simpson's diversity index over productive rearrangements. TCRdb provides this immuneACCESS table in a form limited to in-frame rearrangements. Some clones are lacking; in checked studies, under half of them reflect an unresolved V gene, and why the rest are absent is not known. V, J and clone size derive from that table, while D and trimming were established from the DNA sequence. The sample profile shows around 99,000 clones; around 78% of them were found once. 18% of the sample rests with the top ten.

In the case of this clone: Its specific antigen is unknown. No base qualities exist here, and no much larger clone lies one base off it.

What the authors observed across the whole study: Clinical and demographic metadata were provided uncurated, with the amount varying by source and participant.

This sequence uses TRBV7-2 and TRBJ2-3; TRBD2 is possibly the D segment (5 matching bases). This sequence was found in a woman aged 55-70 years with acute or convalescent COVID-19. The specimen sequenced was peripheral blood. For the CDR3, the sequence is CASSLRTFGDTQYF. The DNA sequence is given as TGTGCCAGCAGCCTGAGGACTTTTGGAGATACGCAGTATTTT.